This T cell receptor beta chain comes out of a study of blood T cell repertoires in COVID-19. Study overall: Samples taken during acute and convalescent COVID-19 were collected in the United States, Italy and Spain. Sources were T cells, B-cell-depleted T cells, or PBMCs; the material itself was cDNA or gDNA.

Authors' methods: For nucleated cells, counts were estimated from reference gene primer amplification. TCRdb keeps only in-frame clones here, not all; method: immunoSEQ multiplex PCR. That table is the source of V, J and clone size, and D and trimming were worked out from the DNA. The data contain around 41,000 clones, 85% of them singletons. The CDR3 sequence is 16 residues long. Germline CDR1 SGHTA, CDR2 FQGTGA. J was trimmed by 4 bases and V by 7 bases; bases with no gene match: 9. Sequencing input: peripheral blood. This clonotype was obtained from a human donor in a cohort sampled during active COVID-19. The chain links TRBV7-3 to TRBJ2-3; 12 bases match TRBD1. CDR3: CASILGRDRGPDTQYF. CDR3 DNA: TGTGCCAGCATCCTAGGTCGGGACAGGGGGCCAGATACGCAGTATTTT.